This T cell receptor (beta chain) originates from a study of T-cell reconstitution after alpha-beta-depleted transplantation in children listed by TCRdb under 2016. Turning to the overall study: The study quantitatively tracked T-cell immune reconstitution after TCRalphabeta/CD19-depleted allogeneic hematopoietic cell transplantation in children using TCR repertoire profiling. General conclusions and limits of the study: The frequencies of hyperexpanded clones fell over the following months, and after one year, T-cell counts and TCRbeta diversity were mostly attributed to newly produced T cells. About two months after transplant, the apparently early recovery of alphabetaT-cell counts reportedly depended on just several hundred clones that had expanded rapidly and came from non-depleted graft cells. The high TCRbeta diversity at day 60 in some patients was ascribed to recipient T cells and intrathymic progenitors that had survived conditioning.

On this clonotype: Its antigen is currently not known. Base qualities are not provided; no much larger clone lies one nucleotide away.

Reading the label with the study, this specimen's treatment or condition is: allogeneic hematopoietic cell transplantation with graft depleted of TCRalphabeta T cells and CD19 B cells. Transplant recipients were children who received TCRalphabeta/CD19-depleted allogeneic hematopoietic cell grafts. Libraries were built with PCR. The instrument was an Illumina HiSeq 2500. Molecular barcoding was employed in the preparation of TCR libraries, with unique molecular identifiers being used to normalize TCRbeta repertoire quantification. TCRdb reanalyzed the raw reads on its own, using fastp at Q25 for trimming and MiXCR for clone calling, and kept in-frame beta chains. Records with the same CDR3 protein are collapsed into one entry carrying the most frequent genes and DNA. The table for this sample lists about 110,000 distinct CDR3 sequences; around 6.4% of them were counted only once. More than 20% of the sample lies in the top ten.

Germline trimming: 4 bases from V, 4 bases from J; junction bases outside gene matches: 4. Based on the germline V gene (reference sequence), the CDR1 and CDR2 sequences are DFQATT and SNEGSKA. The cysteine opens and the phenylalanine closes a CDR3 of 14 amino acids. The retained sequence is limited to the CDR3, 42 bases, with the frame set at the first base. The source is a male patient between 2 and 10 years old who had a stem cell transplant for acute lymphoblastic leukemia, so the T cells may come from the graft donor. The sample in question was PBMCs, mostly from graft donor cells, obtained 360 days after TCRalphabeta/CD19-depleted stem cell transplant. The receptor chain draws on TRBV20-1 and TRBJ1-4; the central 9 bases match TRBD1. At the DNA level, the sequence is TGCAGTGCTATTCGGACAGGGGATAATGAAAAACTGTTTTTT. This encodes CSAIRTGDNEKLFF.